A single sample is the source of the 7 T cell receptor beta chains below, sequenced in a study of T cells in localized non-small cell lung cancer. TCRdb keeps only in-frame clones here, not all; method: immunoSEQ multiplex PCR. Of around 30,000 clones listed, around four fifths were seen once; the top ten hold 33%. The sequencing used peripheral blood, collected before any cancer treatment. The receptors originated from a male donor older than 55 with stage II squamous cell lung carcinoma.

The chain joins TRBV7-2 to TRBJ1-5; 8 bases are shared with TRBD1. The CDR3 is 17 amino acids. The ends lost 1 base at V and 1 base at J; junction bases unmatched: 6. Germline assignment: CDR1 SGHTA and CDR2 FQGNSA. Here the CDR3 reads CASSLVSTGASNQPQHF. CDR3 DNA sequence: TGTGCCAGCAGCTTAGTCTCGACAGGGGCAAGCAATCAGCCCCAGCATTTT. The full variable domain, in which reference TRBV7-2 and TRBJ1-5 provide the parts outside the CDR3, is GAGVSQSPSNKVTEKGKDVELRCDPISGHTALYWYRQSLGQGLEFLIYFQGNSAPDKSGLPSDRFSAERTGGSVSTLTIQRTQQEDSAVYLCASSLVSTGASNQPQHFGDGTRLSIL.

V usage is TRBV19 and J usage is TRBJ1-1; D call uncertain. There are 15 residues in the CDR3. V was cut by 7 bases and J by 2 bases, with 17 bases left in between. Germline CDR1 is LNHDA and CDR2 is SQIVND (reference sequence). The CDR3 is CASIPVSARNTEAFF. In DNA, the CDR3 is TGTGCCAGTATCCCCGTGTCGGCGAGAAACACTGAAGCTTTCTTT.

The chain carries TRBV29-1 and TRBJ1-3; 7 bases map to TRBD1. The V segment lost 1 base and the J segment 4 bases; nucleotides outside the gene matches: 1. CDR3 length equals 13 residues. The germline V gene has CDR1 SQVTM and CDR2 ANQGSEA. In DNA form, the CDR3 reads TGCAGCGTTGAAGGGACAGGCGGAAACACCATATATTTT. Amino acids: CSVEGTGGNTIYF. Full variable domain (missing parts from reference TRBV29-1 and TRBJ1-3): SAVISQKPSRDICQRGTSLTIQCQVDSQVTMMFWYRQQPGQSLTLIATANQGSEATYESGFVIDKFPISRPNLTFSTLTVSNMSPEDSSIYLCSVEGTGGNTIYFGEGSWLTVV.

This chain joins TRBV28 and TRBJ1-5; a weak D match, TRBD1 (6 bases). The V end lost 3 bases, the J end lost 2 bases, and 14 bases lay between the germline ends. The CDR3 contains 16 residues. In germline, CDR1 is MDHEN, CDR2 SYDVKM. The chain's CDR3 is CASSFARGGGNQPQHF. The CDR3 DNA sequence: TGTGCCAGCAGTTTTGCCAGGGGAGGTGGCAATCAGCCCCAGCATTTT. Supplemented by reference TRBV28 and TRBJ1-5, the full variable domain reads DVKVTQSSRYLVKRTGEKVFLECVQDMDHENMFWYRQDPGLGLRLIYFSYDVKMKEKGDIPEGYSVSREKKERFSLILESASTNQTSMYLCASSFARGGGNQPQHFGDGTRLSIL.

This clone appeared a few times. This chain connects TRBV2 to TRBJ2-1; tentatively, D is TRBD2 (6 bases). Germline V gene data show CDR1 as SNHLY and CDR2 as FYNNEI. V lost 4 bases and J 12 bases, leaving 25 bases between the germline ends. This CDR3 region has 16 residues. CDR3 bases: TGTGCCAGCAGTGGAGTTGTCGGGACGGCGACCGGGGGGCAGTTCTTC. Its translation: CASSGVVGTATGGQFF.

The rearrangement joins TRBV7-6 to TRBJ2-2; the D gene is possibly TRBD1 (6 bases). Trimming left V 1 base short and J 1 base short, with 10 bases between. Germline assignment: CDR1 SGHVS and CDR2 FNYEAQ. The CDR3 is made up of 16 amino acids. The CDR3 coding sequence is TGTGCCAGCAGCTTAGGGACAGACCAGAACACCGGGGAGCTGTTTTTT. It codes for CASSLGTDQNTGELFF.

This chain joins TRBV2 and TRBJ2-5; 8 nucleotides line up with TRBD2. This CDR3 comprises 14 residues. The V segment lost 5 bases and the J segment 5 bases; nucleotides outside the gene matches: 7. CDR1 is SNHLY, CDR2 FYNNEI, per germline. This CDR3 is CASSWALAGETQYF. In DNA form, the CDR3 reads TGTGCCAGCAGTTGGGCCTTAGCGGGGGAGACCCAGTACTTC.